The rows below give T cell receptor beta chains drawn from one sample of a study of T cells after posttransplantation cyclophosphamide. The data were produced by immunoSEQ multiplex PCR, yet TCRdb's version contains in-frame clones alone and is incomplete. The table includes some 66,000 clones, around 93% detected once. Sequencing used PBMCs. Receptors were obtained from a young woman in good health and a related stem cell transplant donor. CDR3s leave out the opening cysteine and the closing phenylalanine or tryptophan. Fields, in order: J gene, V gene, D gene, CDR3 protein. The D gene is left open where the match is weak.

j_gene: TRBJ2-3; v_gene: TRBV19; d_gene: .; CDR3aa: ASSIGVTDTQY
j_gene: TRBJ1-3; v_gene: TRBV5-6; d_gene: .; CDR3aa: ASRVGYSGNTIY
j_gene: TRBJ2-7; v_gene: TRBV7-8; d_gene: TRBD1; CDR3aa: ASSPRAKDRGGSYEQY
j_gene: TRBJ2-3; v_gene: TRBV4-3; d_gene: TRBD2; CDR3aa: ASSPRLAGGPGGPDTQY
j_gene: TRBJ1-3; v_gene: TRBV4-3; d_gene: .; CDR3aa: ASSRTAESGNTIY
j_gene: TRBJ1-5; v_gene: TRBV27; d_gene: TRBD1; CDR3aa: ASSRSSQGGPQH
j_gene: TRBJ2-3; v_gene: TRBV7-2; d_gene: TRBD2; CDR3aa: ASSLVAGRPSDTQY
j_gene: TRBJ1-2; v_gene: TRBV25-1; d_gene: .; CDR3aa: ATSRRGDDGYT
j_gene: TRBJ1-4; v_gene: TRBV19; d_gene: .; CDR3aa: ASSIKGGEKLF
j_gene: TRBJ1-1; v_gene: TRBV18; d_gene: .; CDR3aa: ASSPIHTGDRNTEAF
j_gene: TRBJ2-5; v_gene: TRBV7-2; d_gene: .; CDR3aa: ASSLEFRETQY
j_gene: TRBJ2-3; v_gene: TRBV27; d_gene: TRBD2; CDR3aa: ASSLYRGGGDTQY
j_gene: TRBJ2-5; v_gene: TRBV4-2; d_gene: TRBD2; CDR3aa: ASSPGTSPQETQY
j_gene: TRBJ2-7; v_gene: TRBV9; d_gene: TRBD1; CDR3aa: ASSFTGGKDEQY
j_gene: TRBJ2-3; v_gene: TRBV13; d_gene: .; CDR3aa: ASSSGQQGDTQY
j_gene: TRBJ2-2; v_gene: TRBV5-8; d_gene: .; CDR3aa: ASSRWSDTGELF
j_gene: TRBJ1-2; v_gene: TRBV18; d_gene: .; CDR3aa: ASSPQWQDGYT
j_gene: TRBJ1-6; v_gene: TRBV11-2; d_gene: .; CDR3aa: ASSLGGNAGSSYNSPLH
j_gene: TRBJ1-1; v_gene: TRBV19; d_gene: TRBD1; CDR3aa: ASSIDRDRGRVPEAF
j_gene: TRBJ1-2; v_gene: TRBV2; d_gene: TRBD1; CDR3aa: ASSPGQGLFYGYT
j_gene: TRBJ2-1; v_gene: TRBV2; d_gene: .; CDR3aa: ASSPYNEQF
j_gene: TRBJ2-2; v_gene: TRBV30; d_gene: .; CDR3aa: AWKGFLGELF
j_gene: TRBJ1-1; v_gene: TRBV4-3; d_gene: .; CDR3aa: ASSRGTNEAF
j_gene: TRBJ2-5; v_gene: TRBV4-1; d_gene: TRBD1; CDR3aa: ASSHPGQGSETQY
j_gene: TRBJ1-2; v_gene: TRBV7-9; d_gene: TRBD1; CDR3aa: ASSFAGGDGYT
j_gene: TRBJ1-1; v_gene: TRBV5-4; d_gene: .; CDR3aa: ASSLLARGNTEAF
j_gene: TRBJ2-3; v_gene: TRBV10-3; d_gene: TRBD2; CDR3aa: AISSGGKDDTQY
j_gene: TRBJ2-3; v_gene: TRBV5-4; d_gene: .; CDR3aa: ASSLERRTDTQY
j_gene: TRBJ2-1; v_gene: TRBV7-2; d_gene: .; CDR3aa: ASSSTGTNYNEQF
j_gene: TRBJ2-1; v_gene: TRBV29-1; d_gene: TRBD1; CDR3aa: SVDRGNEQF
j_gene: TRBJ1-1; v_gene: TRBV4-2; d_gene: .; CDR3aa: ASSPRPDRNTEAF
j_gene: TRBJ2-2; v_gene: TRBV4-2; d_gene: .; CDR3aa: ASSQDSRTGELF
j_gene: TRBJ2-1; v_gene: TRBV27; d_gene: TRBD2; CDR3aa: ASSLLAGYSYNEQF
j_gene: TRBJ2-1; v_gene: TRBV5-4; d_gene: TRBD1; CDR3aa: ASSLGPGTGTPNEQF
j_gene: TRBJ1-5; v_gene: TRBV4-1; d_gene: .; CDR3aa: ASSQDIQLYQPQH
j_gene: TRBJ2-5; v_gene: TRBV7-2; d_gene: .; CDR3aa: ASSFQAGPQETQY
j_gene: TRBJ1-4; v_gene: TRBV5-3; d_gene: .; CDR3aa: ARSLFSGGDATNEKLF